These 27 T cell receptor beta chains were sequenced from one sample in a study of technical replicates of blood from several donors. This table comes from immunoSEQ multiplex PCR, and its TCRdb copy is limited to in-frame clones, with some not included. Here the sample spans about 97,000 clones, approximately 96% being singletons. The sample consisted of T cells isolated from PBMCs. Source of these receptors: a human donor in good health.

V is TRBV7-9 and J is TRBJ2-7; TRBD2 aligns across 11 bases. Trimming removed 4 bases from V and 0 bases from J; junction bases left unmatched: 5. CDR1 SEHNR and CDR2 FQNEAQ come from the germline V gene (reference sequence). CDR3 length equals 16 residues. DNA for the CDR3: TGTGCCAGCAGCTCCGGGACTAGCGGCTTCTCCTACGAGCAGTACTTC. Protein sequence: CASSSGTSGFSYEQYF.

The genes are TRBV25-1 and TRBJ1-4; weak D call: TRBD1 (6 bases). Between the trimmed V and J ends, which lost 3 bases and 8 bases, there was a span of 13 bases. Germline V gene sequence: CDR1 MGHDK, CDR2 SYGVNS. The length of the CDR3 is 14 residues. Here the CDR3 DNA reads TGTGCCAGCAGTGAGCCGACAGGCCCGGAAAAACTGTTTTTT. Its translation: CASSEPTGPEKLFF.

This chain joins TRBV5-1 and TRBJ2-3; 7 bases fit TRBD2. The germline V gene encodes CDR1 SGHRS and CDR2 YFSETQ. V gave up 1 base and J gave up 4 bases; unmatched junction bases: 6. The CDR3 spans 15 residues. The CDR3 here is CASSLRGDDPDTQYF. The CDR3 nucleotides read TGCGCCAGCAGCTTGCGGGGGGACGACCCAGATACGCAGTATTTT.

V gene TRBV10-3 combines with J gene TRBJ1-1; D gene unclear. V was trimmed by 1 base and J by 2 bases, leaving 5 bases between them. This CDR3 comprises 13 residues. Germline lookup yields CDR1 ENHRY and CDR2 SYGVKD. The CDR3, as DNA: TGTGCCATCAGTGAGTTACTCAACACTGAAGCTTTCTTT. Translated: CAISELLNTEAFF.

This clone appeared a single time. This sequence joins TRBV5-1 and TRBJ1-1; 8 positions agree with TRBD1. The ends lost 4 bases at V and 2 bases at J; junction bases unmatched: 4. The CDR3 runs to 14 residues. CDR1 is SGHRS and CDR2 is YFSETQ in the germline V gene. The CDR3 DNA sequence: TGCGCCAGCAGCATGGACAGGGCTAACACTGAAGCTTTCTTT. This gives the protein CASSMDRANTEAFF.

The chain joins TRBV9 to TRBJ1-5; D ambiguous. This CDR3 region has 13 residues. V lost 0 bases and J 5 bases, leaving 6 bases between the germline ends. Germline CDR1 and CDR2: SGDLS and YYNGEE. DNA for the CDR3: TGTGCCAGCAGCGTAGCCGGGTATCAGCCCCAGCATTTT. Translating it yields CASSVAGYQPQHF.

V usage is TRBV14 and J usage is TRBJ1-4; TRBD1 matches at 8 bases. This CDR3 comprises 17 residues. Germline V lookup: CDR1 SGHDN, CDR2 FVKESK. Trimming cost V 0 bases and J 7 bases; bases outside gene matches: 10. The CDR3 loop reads CASSQEFVQGDCEKLFF. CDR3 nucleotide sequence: TGTGCCAGCAGCCAAGAGTTCGTACAGGGGGACTGTGAAAAACTGTTTTTT.

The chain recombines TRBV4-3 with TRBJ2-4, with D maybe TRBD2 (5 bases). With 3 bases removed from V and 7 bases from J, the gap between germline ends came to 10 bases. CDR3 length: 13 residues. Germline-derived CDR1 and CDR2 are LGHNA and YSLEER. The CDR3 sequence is CASSQEARNIQYF. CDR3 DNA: TGCGCCAGCAGCCAGGAGGCGAGGAACATTCAGTACTTC.

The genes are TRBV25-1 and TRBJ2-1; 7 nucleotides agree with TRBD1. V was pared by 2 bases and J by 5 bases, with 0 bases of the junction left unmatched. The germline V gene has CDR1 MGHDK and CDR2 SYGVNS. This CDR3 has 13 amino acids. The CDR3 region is CASSETGDNEQFF. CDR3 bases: TGTGCCAGCAGTGAAACAGGGGACAATGAGCAGTTCTTC. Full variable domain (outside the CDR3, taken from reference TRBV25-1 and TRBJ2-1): EADIYQTPRYLVIGTGKKITLECSQTMGHDKMYWYQQDPGMELHLIHYSYGVNSTEKGDLSSESTVSRIRTEHFPLTLESARPSHTSQYLCASSETGDNEQFFGPGTRLTVL.

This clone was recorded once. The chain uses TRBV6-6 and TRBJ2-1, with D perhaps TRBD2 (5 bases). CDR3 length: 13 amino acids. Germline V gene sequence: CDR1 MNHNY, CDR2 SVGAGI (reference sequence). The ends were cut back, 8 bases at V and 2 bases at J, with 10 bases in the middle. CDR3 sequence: CASVELAYNEQFF. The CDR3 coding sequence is TGTGCCAGCGTGGAACTAGCCTACAATGAGCAGTTCTTC.

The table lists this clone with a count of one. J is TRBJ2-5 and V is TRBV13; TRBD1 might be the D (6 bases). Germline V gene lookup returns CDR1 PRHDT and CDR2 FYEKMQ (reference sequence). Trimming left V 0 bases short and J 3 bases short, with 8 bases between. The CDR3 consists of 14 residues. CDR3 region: CASSLGAGEETQYF. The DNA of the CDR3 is TGTGCCAGCAGCTTAGGGGCAGGGGAAGAGACCCAGTACTTC.

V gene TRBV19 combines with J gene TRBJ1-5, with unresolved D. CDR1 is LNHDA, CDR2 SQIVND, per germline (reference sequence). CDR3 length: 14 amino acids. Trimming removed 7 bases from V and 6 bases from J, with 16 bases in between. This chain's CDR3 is CASTLWGVGQPQHF. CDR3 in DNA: TGTGCCAGTACCCTTTGGGGAGTAGGTCAGCCCCAGCATTTT.

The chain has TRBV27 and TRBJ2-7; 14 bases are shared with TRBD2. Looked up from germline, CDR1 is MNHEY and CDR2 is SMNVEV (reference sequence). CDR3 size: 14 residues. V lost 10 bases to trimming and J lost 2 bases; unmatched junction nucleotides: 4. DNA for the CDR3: TGTGCCACGATGGGACTAGCGGGAGCCTACGAGCAGTACTTC. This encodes CATMGLAGAYEQYF.

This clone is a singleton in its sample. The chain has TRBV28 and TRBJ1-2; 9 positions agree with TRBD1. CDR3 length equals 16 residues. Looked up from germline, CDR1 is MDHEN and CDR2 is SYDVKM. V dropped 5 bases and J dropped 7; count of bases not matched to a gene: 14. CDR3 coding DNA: TGTGCCAGCAGTCGCCCCTCCGGGACAGGGAACAGTGGCTACACCTTC. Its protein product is CASSRPSGTGNSGYTF.

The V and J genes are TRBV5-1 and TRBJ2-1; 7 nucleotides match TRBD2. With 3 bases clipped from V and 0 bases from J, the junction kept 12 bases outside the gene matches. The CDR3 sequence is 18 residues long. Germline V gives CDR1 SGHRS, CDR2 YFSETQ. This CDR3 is CASSSNPIAGFSYNEQFF. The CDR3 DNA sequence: TGCGCCAGCAGCTCCAACCCTATAGCGGGTTTCTCCTACAATGAGCAGTTCTTC. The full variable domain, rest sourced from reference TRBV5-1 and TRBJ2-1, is KAGVTQTPRYLIKTRGQQVTLSCSPISGHRSVSWYQQTPGQGLQFLFEYFSETQRNKGNFPGRFSGRQFSNSRSEMNVSTLELGDSALYLCASSSNPIAGFSYNEQFFGPGTRLTVL.

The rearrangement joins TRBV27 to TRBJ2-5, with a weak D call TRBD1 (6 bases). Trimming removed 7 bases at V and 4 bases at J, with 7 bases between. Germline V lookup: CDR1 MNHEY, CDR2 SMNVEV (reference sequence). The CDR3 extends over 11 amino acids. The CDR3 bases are TGTGCCAGCATACAGGGAGAGACCCAGTACTTC. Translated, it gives CASIQGETQYF.

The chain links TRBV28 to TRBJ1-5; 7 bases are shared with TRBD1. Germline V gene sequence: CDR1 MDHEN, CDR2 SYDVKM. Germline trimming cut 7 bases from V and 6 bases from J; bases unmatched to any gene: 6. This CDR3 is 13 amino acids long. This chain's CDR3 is CASTLQGPQPQHF. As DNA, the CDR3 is TGTGCCAGCACCTTACAGGGGCCTCAGCCCCAGCATTTT.

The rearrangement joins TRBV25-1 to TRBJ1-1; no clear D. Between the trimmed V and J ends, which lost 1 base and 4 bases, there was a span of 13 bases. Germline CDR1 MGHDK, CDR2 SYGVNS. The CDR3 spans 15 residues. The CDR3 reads CASSESPNGGTEAFF. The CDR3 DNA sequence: TGTGCCAGCAGTGAATCCCCAAACGGTGGCACTGAAGCTTTCTTT.

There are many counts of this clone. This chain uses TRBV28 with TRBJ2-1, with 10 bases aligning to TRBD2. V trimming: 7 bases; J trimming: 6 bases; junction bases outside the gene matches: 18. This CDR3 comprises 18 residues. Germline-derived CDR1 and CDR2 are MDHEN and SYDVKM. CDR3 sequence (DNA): TGTGCCAGCAACCTCCGACAGGGTCTACTAGCGGGGTTCAATGAGCAGTTCTTC. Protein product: CASNLRQGLLAGFNEQFF.

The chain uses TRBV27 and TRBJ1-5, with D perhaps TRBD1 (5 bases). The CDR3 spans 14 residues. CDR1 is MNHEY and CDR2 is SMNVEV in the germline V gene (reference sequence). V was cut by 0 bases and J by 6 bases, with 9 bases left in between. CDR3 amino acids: CASSLSDSSQPQHF. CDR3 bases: TGTGCCAGCAGTTTATCAGACAGTAGTCAGCCCCAGCATTTT.

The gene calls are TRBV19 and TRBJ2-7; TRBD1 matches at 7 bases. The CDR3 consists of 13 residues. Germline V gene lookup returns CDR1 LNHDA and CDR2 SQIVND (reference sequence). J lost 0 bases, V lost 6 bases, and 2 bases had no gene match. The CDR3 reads CASRGQTSYEQYF. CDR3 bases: TGTGCCAGTAGGGGACAGACCTCCTACGAGCAGTACTTC.

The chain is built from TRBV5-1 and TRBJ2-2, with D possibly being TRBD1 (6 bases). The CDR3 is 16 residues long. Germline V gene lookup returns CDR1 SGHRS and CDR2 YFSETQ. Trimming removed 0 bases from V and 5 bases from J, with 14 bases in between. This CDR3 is CASSLEDRAFTGELFF. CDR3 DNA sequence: TGCGCCAGCAGCTTGGAGGACAGAGCCTTTACCGGGGAGCTGTTTTTT.

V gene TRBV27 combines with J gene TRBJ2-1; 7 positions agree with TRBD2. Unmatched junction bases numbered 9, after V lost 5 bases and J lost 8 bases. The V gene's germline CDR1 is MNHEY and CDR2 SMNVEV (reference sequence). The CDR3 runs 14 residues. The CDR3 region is CASSAGAPRDEQFF. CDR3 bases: TGTGCCAGCAGTGCGGGAGCACCAAGGGATGAGCAGTTCTTC.

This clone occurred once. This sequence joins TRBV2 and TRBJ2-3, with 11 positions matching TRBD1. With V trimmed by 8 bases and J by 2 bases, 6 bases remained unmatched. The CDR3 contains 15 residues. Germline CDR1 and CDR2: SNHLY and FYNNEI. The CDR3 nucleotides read TGTGCCAGCCAGGGGACAGGGGGGATCACAGATACGCAGTATTTT. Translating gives CASQGTGGITDTQYF.

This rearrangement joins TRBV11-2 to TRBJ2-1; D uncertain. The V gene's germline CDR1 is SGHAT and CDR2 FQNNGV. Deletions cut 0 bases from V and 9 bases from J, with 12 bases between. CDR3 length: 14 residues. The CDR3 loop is CASSLERLSAEQFF. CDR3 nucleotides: TGTGCCAGCAGCTTAGAGAGACTTTCTGCTGAGCAGTTCTTC.

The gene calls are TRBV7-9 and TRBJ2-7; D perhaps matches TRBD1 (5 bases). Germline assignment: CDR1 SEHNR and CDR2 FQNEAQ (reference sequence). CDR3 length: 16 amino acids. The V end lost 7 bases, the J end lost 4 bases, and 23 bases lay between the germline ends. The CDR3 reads CASINKDETDFYEQYF. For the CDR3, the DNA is TGTGCCAGCATCAATAAGGACGAGACAGATTTTTACGAGCAGTACTTC.

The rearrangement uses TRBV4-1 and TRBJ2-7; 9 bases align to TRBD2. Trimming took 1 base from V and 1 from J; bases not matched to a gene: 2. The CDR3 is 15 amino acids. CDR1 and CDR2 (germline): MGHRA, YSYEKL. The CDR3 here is CASSQGLADSYEQYF. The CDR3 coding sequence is TGCGCCAGCAGCCAAGGACTAGCGGATTCCTACGAGCAGTACTTC.